A single sample is the source of the 8 T cell receptor beta chains below, sequenced in a study of blood T cell repertoires in COVID-19. The table came from immunoSEQ multiplex PCR; TCRdb's copy has only in-frame clones and leaves some out. This repertoire shows under 300,000 clones, around three quarters found once; its top ten account for around 3.2%. The specimen was peripheral blood. Every receptor here comes from a woman older than 75 with acute or convalescent COVID-19.

The gene calls are TRBV18 and TRBJ2-5, with 7 bases that match TRBD1. The CDR3 extends over 14 amino acids. Germline V CDR1 and CDR2: KGHSH, LQKENI. After removal of 5 bases from V and 2 bases from J, the junction contained 5 bases not matched to a gene. DNA of the CDR3: TGTGCCAGCTCAAGAGACAGGGCACAAGAGACCCAGTACTTC. It translates to CASSRDRAQETQYF. Variable domain in full (rest from reference TRBV18 and TRBJ2-5): NAGVMQNPRHLVRRRGQEARLRCSPMKGHSHVYWYRQLPEEGLKFMVYLQKENIIDESGMPKERFSAEFPKEGPSILRIQQVVRGDSAAYFCASSRDRAQETQYFGPGTRLLVL.

This clone was seen a single time. The rearrangement uses TRBV7-8 and TRBJ1-5; D gene uncertain. This CDR3 has 13 residues. Trimming took off 5 bases at V and 6 bases at J, with 11 bases between the two ends. CDR1 and CDR2 (germline): SGHVS, FQNEAQ. The CDR3 region has the DNA TGTGCCAGCAGCCGTCGCAGGTTTCAGCCCCAGCATTTT. This sequence encodes CASSRRRFQPQHF.

In nucleotides, the CDR3 is TGTGCCAGCTCACCAATGGACAGGGGCTATGCTGGAAACACCATATATTTT. It encodes CASSPMDRGYAGNTIYF. The chain recombines TRBV18 with TRBJ1-3; 9 bases are a match to TRBD1. V shed 2 bases and J 2 bases; nucleotides not matched to a gene: 7. Germline-derived CDR1 and CDR2 are KGHSH and LQKENI. The CDR3 has 17 residues.

J is TRBJ2-5 and V is TRBV5-1; tentatively, D is TRBD1 (6 bases). V was shortened by 4 bases and J by 1 base, with 11 bases between the two germline ends. Germline V gene data show CDR1 as SGHRS and CDR2 as YFSETQ. The CDR3 totals 14 residues. This chain's CDR3 is CASSRGTVQETQYF. The CDR3 DNA is TGCGCCAGCAGCAGGGGGACGGTCCAAGAGACCCAGTACTTC.

This chain joins TRBV9 and TRBJ2-2; 15 bases line up with TRBD2. J was trimmed by 6 bases and V by 4 bases; bases with no gene match: 7. The CDR3 spans 17 residues. Per the germline V gene, CDR1 is SGDLS and CDR2 is YYNGEE. This CDR3 reads CASSKGLAGGGAGELFF. CDR3 DNA sequence: TGTGCCAGCAGCAAGGGACTAGCGGGAGGAGGGGCCGGGGAGCTGTTTTTT.

The chain recombines TRBV2 with TRBJ2-3; the match to TRBD2 covers 13 bases. The CDR3 totals 17 residues. V lost 2 bases to trimming and J lost 8 bases; unmatched junction nucleotides: 10. From germline, CDR1 is SNHLY and CDR2 FYNNEI. CDR3 residues: CASSEFRTSGRGGTQYF. The CDR3 DNA reads TGTGCCAGCAGTGAATTCCGGACTAGCGGGAGAGGGGGTACGCAGTATTTT.

The chain uses TRBV7-2 and TRBJ1-1; TRBD1 aligns across 8 bases. The CDR3 has 14 amino acids. CDR1 SGHTA and CDR2 FQGNSA come from the germline V gene. The V and J ends lost 6 bases and 2 bases, in that order; junction bases with no gene match: 5. For the CDR3, the DNA is TGTGCCAGCAGTGTAGGACAGGGAAACACTGAAGCTTTCTTT. The encoded protein is CASSVGQGNTEAFF.

J is TRBJ1-2 and V is TRBV2; maybe TRBD1 (5 bases). V was clipped by 7 bases and J by 3 bases, with 15 bases between them. Germline CDR1 reads SNHLY; CDR2 reads FYNNEI. This CDR3 has 14 amino acids. CDR3 protein: CASNLAGLYYGYTF. The CDR3, as DNA: TGTGCCAGCAACTTGGCAGGGCTTTACTATGGCTACACCTTC. Drawing the rest from reference TRBV2 and TRBJ1-2, the complete variable domain is EPEVTQTPSHQVTQMGQEVILRCVPISNHLYFYWYRQILGQKVEFLVSFYNNEISEKSEIFDDQFSVERPDGSNFTLKIRSTKLEDSAMYFCASNLAGLYYGYTFGSGTRLTVV.